This TCR beta chain emerged from a study of shared clonotypes between healthy human individuals. Whole-study findings and limits: Deeper or shallower sequencing was expected to change how clonotypes are shared among donors.

Naive CD8 isolation took CD45RO-negative cells positively selected for CCR7 and excluded terminally differentiated effector memory CD45RA+ cells. Germline CDR1 reads SGHDT; CDR2 reads YYEEEE. CDR3 length: 14 amino acids. V dropped 4 bases and J dropped 2; count of bases not matched to a gene: 5. The table lists this clone with a count of one. The antigen remains unidentified. Profiled with immunoSEQ multiplex PCR; TCRdb holds only in-frame clones, not every one. The sample lists about 2 million clones, over 85% seen once, with under 1.5% in the top ten. The source material was naive CD8+ T cells sorted from blood. The clonotype was recovered from a young man in good health. The gene calls are TRBV5-6 and TRBJ1-2, with 7 nucleotides matching TRBD1. The CDR3 reads CASSIMTGNYGYTF. The CDR3 DNA follows: TGTGCCAGCAGCATCATGACAGGGAACTATGGCTACACCTTC.